The rows below give T cell receptor beta chains drawn from one sample of a study of T cells in Graves' hyperthyroidism and ophthalmopathy. TCRdb independently ran MiXCR on the multiplex PCR reads; one entry per CDR3 protein. Among approximately 30,000 distinct CDR3 sequences listed, 52% were seen once. Sequencing was carried out using blood. These receptors originate from a woman aged 40 to 49 with Graves' ophthalmopathy. Each CDR3 is given with its conserved first and last residue. Fields, in order: CDR3 DNA, CDR3 protein, V gene, J gene, clone size, CDR3 length, D gene. The D gene is left open where the match is weak. Expanded clones are given a class, and other clones once, few, many or no size at all.

DNA: TGCGCCAGCAGCTTAAGACAGGGGAACACCATATATTTT
CDR3: CASSLRQGNTIYF
V: TRBV5-1
J: TRBJ1-3
size: -
length: 13
D: TRBD1

DNA: TGTGCCAGTAGTATAACAGGGGACACTGAAGCTTTCTTT
CDR3: CASSITGDTEAFF
V: TRBV19
J: TRBJ1-1
size: -
length: 13
D: TRBD1

DNA: TGTGCCAGCAGCGAGGGGCAGGGGGCGTGGTATGGCTACACCTTC
CDR3: CASSEGQGAWYGYTF
V: TRBV7-8
J: TRBJ1-2
size: medium-sized
length: 15
D: TRBD1

DNA: TGTGCCATCAGTGAGAGCGGATTCTCCTACGAGCAGTACTTC
CDR3: CAISESGFSYEQYF
V: TRBV10-3
J: TRBJ2-7
size: medium-sized
length: 14
D: -

DNA: TGTGCCAGCAGCTCCATAGCCACACCTTACAATGAGCAGTTCTTC
CDR3: CASSSIATPYNEQFF
V: TRBV7-3
J: TRBJ2-1
size: many
length: 15
D: -

DNA: TGTGCCAGCAGGGCAAAACAGGGGGGGACTAGCACAGATACGCAGTATTTT
CDR3: CASRAKQGGTSTDTQYF
V: TRBV2
J: TRBJ2-3
size: once
length: 17
D: -

DNA: TGTGCCAGCAGTGAAGTTGGTCCCGAGCAGTACTTC
CDR3: CASSEVGPEQYF
V: TRBV2
J: TRBJ2-7
size: -
length: 12
D: -

DNA: TGTGCCAGCAGCCAACACAGGGGGCGCGGGTCGTTCTACGAGCAGTACTTC
CDR3: CASSQHRGRGSFYEQYF
V: TRBV3-2
J: TRBJ2-7
size: many
length: 17
D: -

DNA: TGTGCCAGCAGTTACCGATACAGGGTCATTCAGCCCCAGCATTTT
CDR3: CASSYRYRVIQPQHF
V: TRBV6-5
J: TRBJ1-5
size: -
length: 15
D: -

DNA: TGTGCCAGCAGTTTATCGAGCAGGGGGCTCTACAATGAGCAGTTCTTC
CDR3: CASSLSSRGLYNEQFF
V: TRBV10-1
J: TRBJ2-1
size: few
length: 16
D: TRBD1

DNA: TGCAGTGCTGGACTAGCGGGGTGTCCTAGCACAGATACGCAGTATTTT
CDR3: CSAGLAGCPSTDTQYF
V: TRBV20-1
J: TRBJ2-3
size: once
length: 16
D: TRBD2

DNA: TGTGCCAGCAGTGAATTCGCAGGGATGAACACTGAAGCTTTCTTT
CDR3: CASSEFAGMNTEAFF
V: TRBV25-1
J: TRBJ1-1
size: -
length: 15
D: -

DNA: TGTGCCAGCAGTTTATCGGGAGGTACTGAAGCTTTCTTT
CDR3: CASSLSGGTEAFF
V: TRBV28
J: TRBJ1-1
size: many
length: 13
D: -

DNA: TGTGCCAGCAGCTTAGCGCCTCGACTAGCGGGGGCCACAGATACGCAGTATTTT
CDR3: CASSLAPRLAGATDTQYF
V: TRBV7-4
J: TRBJ2-3
size: -
length: 18
D: TRBD2

DNA: TGCAGTGCTAGAGATATTGGCGGGCGGCCCGACAATGAGCAGTTCTTC
CDR3: CSARDIGGRPDNEQFF
V: TRBV20-1
J: TRBJ2-1
size: many
length: 16
D: -

DNA: TGTGCCAGCAGGAAAGGGATGGGCCGAGACACCATATATTTT
CDR3: CASRKGMGRDTIYF
V: TRBV6-1
J: TRBJ1-3
size: many
length: 14
D: -

DNA: TGTGCCAGCAGCTTACGCAGGGCCGGCACCGGGGAGCTGTTTTTT
CDR3: CASSLRRAGTGELFF
V: TRBV7-3
J: TRBJ2-2
size: -
length: 15
D: -

DNA: TGCAGTGCTTCGTCGACAGGGTACCAAGAGACCCAGTACTTC
CDR3: CSASSTGYQETQYF
V: TRBV20-1
J: TRBJ2-5
size: -
length: 14
D: TRBD1

DNA: TGTGCCAGCAGCTTAGGCGGACTAGCACTTGATACGCAGTATTTT
CDR3: CASSLGGLALDTQYF
V: TRBV7-2
J: TRBJ2-3
size: -
length: 15
D: TRBD2

DNA: TGTGCCAGCACCCTAGCGGGAGGGGCAGGGGGTGTGAACACTGAAGCTTTCTTT
CDR3: CASTLAGGAGGVNTEAFF
V: TRBV2
J: TRBJ1-1
size: -
length: 18
D: TRBD1

DNA: TGTGCCAGCAGTCCACCCGGGACGCTTAAGGATACGCAGTATTTT
CDR3: CASSPPGTLKDTQYF
V: TRBV28
J: TRBJ2-3
size: many
length: 15
D: -

DNA: TGCGCCAGCAACCCCGGGACAGGGAACGGCTACACCTTC
CDR3: CASNPGTGNGYTF
V: TRBV5-1
J: TRBJ1-2
size: -
length: 13
D: TRBD1

DNA: TGCAGCGTGTACCGGGACAGGAGCACAGATACGCAGTATTTT
CDR3: CSVYRDRSTDTQYF
V: TRBV29-1
J: TRBJ2-3
size: -
length: 14
D: TRBD1

DNA: TGTGCCAGCAGACTAGTCGGGGAGACCCAGTACTTC
CDR3: CASRLVGETQYF
V: TRBV7-3
J: TRBJ2-5
size: once
length: 12
D: -

DNA: TGTGCCAGCAGCGTAGCAGGCGGGGACGCTTACGAGCAGTACTTC
CDR3: CASSVAGGDAYEQYF
V: TRBV7-9
J: TRBJ2-7
size: once
length: 15
D: -

DNA: TGTGCCAGCAGACAAGGGGGCGGCTACGAGCAGTACTTC
CDR3: CASRQGGGYEQYF
V: TRBV11-1
J: TRBJ2-7
size: many
length: 13
D: TRBD1

DNA: TGTGCCAGCAGCGTAGACGGTCCCTCTGGGGCCAACGTCCTGACTTTC
CDR3: CASSVDGPSGANVLTF
V: TRBV9
J: TRBJ2-6
size: -
length: 16
D: -

DNA: TGTGCCAGCAGCTTGGGGGGACTAGGGTCCTACGAGCAGTACTTC
CDR3: CASSLGGLGSYEQYF
V: TRBV5-4
J: TRBJ2-7
size: many
length: 15
D: TRBD2

DNA: TGTGCCAGCAGTAGGGGACAGGGTGGGGAGACCCAGTACTTC
CDR3: CASSRGQGGETQYF
V: TRBV7-9
J: TRBJ2-5
size: many
length: 14
D: TRBD1

DNA: TGTGCCAGCAGCAGGGACGGCGGGACCCAGTACTTC
CDR3: CASSRDGGTQYF
V: TRBV7-9
J: TRBJ2-5
size: many
length: 12
D: -

DNA: TGTGCCAGCAGTTTCCGGGGGGCGCTCGGGGAGACCCAGTACTTC
CDR3: CASSFRGALGETQYF
V: TRBV12-3/TRBV12-4
J: TRBJ2-5
size: many
length: 15
D: -

DNA: TGTGCCAGCAGTGAGCCGGTGACTTACGAGCAGTACTTC
CDR3: CASSEPVTYEQYF
V: TRBV28
J: TRBJ2-7
size: many
length: 13
D: -

DNA: TGTGCCAGCAGCTCGGAGCGGATCTACGAGCAGTACTTC
CDR3: CASSSERIYEQYF
V: TRBV28
J: TRBJ2-7
size: -
length: 13
D: -

DNA: TGCGCCAGCAGCCAAGAAGTGGACCCATCTCGGGGAGCTTTCTTT
CDR3: CASSQEVDPSRGAFF
V: TRBV4-3
J: TRBJ1-1
size: many
length: 15
D: -

DNA: TGTGCCAGCAGTTACCAGTGGACAGGGGGCCACAGCAATCAGCCCCAGCATTTT
CDR3: CASSYQWTGGHSNQPQHF
V: TRBV6-5
J: TRBJ1-5
size: -
length: 18
D: TRBD1

DNA: TGTGCCAGCAGCTCGTTCGCCGAGACCCAGTACTTC
CDR3: CASSSFAETQYF
V: TRBV7-2
J: TRBJ2-5
size: -
length: 12
D: -

DNA: TGTGCCAGCAGCCAAGCCCGCGGGGACAGGGCTTTCTTT
CDR3: CASSQARGDRAFF
V: TRBV14
J: TRBJ1-1
size: many
length: 13
D: TRBD1